This is a list of T cell receptor beta chains from one sample in a study of technical replicates of blood from a few donors. Repertoires were generated with immunoSEQ multiplex PCR, while TCRdb's copy carries only in-frame clones and drops some. The table lists around 86,000 clones, around 96% of them singletons. Source material: T cells isolated from PBMCs. Receptors originate from a human donor in good health. Each CDR3 is given with its conserved first and last residue. The D gene is left open where the match is weak. Clone size is given for some rows only: seen once, a few or many times, or a class if the clone is expanded.

d_call j_call clone_size v_call cdr3_aa cdr3_nt
- TRBJ1-5 - TRBV5-1 CASSKYHRENQPQHF TGCGCCAGCAGCAAATACCACAGGGAAAATCAGCCCCAGCATTTT
- TRBJ1-1 - TRBV28 CASSSVDRINTEAFF TGTGCCAGCAGTTCAGTCGACAGGATAAACACTGAAGCTTTCTTT
- TRBJ2-7 - TRBV7-9 CASSWTFGRDQSYEQYF TGTGCCAGCAGCTGGACATTTGGGCGGGATCAGTCCTACGAGCAGTACTTC
TRBD1 TRBJ1-3 - TRBV28 CASNRIAGGSLGNTIYF TGTGCCAGCAACAGAATCGCAGGGGGCAGCCTTGGAAACACCATATATTTT
- TRBJ1-1 - TRBV28 CASSQQGYTEAFF TGTGCCAGCAGTCAACAGGGATACACTGAAGCTTTCTTT
TRBD1 TRBJ2-7 - TRBV5-6 CASSLRTGITYEQYF TGTGCCAGCAGCTTAAGGACAGGAATTACCTACGAGCAGTACTTC
- TRBJ1-2 - TRBV19 CASSSEATGGYGYTF TGTGCCAGTAGTTCTGAGGCGACCGGGGGTTATGGCTACACCTTC
- TRBJ2-1 - TRBV6-4 CASSDPTFLEAHNEQFF TGTGCCAGCAGTGACCCAACCTTCTTGGAGGCCCACAATGAGCAGTTCTTC
TRBD1 TRBJ2-7 - TRBV7-2 CASSEDRGYSEQYF TGTGCCAGCAGCGAGGACAGGGGTTATTCCGAGCAGTACTTC
- TRBJ1-5 - TRBV18 CASSPAGGGRSNQPQHF TGTGCCAGCTCACCAGCCGGGGGGGGCAGGAGCAATCAGCCCCAGCATTTT
- TRBJ2-1 - TRBV6-6 CASSSVMRDENEQFF TGTGCCAGCAGTAGCGTTATGAGAGATGAGAATGAGCAGTTCTTC
TRBD2 TRBJ2-7 - TRBV4-1 CASSQEGTSGRFRPTSYEQYF TGCGCCAGCAGCCAAGAGGGGACTAGCGGGCGGTTTCGCCCCACCTCCTACGAGCAGTACTTC
- TRBJ2-1 - TRBV19 CASSIQGADEQFF TGTGCCAGTAGTATTCAGGGTGCCGATGAGCAGTTCTTC
- TRBJ1-2 - TRBV18 CASSPNGDGYTF TGTGCCAGCTCACCAAACGGGGATGGCTACACCTTC
- TRBJ2-2 - TRBV25-1 CASSESGGELFF TGTGCCAGCAGTGAATCAGGCGGGGAGCTGTTTTTT
TRBD2 TRBJ2-5 - TRBV5-1 CASSFGLAVKETQYF TGCGCCAGCAGCTTCGGACTAGCGGTGAAAGAGACCCAGTACTTC
TRBD2 TRBJ2-1 - TRBV10-3 CAISESGTLGRYNEQFF TGTGCCATCAGTGAGTCTGGGACTCTCGGGAGGTACAATGAGCAGTTCTTC
- TRBJ2-5 - TRBV19 CASRQPPQETQYF TGTGCCAGTAGACAACCGCCCCAAGAGACCCAGTACTTC
TRBD1 TRBJ1-6 - TRBV9 CASSPTGGANSPLHF TGTGCCAGCAGCCCAACAGGGGGCGCGAATTCACCCCTCCACTTT
TRBD1 TRBJ1-6 - TRBV7-9 CASSLEGTGNSPLHF TGTGCCAGCAGCTTAGAGGGGACAGGGAATTCACCCCTCCACTTT
TRBD1 TRBJ2-7 - TRBV2 CASEWQGANEQYF TGTGCCAGCGAGTGGCAGGGGGCAAACGAGCAGTACTTC
- TRBJ1-4 - TRBV18 CASSPDPQEGEKLFF TGTGCCAGCTCACCGGATCCCCAGGAGGGGGAAAAACTGTTTTTT
- TRBJ2-3 - TRBV27 CASSPSLGEGTQYF TGTGCCAGCAGTCCCAGCTTGGGCGAGGGTACGCAGTATTTT
TRBD2 TRBJ2-7 - TRBV4-1 CASSQDFGTSGVSSYEQYF TGCGCCAGCAGCCAAGATTTCGGGACTAGCGGGGTTAGCTCCTACGAGCAGTACTTC
TRBD2 TRBJ2-1 - TRBV5-4 CASRDSGGGYNEQFF TGTGCCAGCAGAGACTCGGGGGGGGGTTACAATGAGCAGTTCTTC
- TRBJ2-7 - TRBV7-2 CASSSRQLADFLF TGTGCCAGCAGCAGCCGACAGCTTGCCGACTTCCTTTTC
TRBD1 TRBJ2-7 - TRBV5-1 CASSFRGQGESNSPSSYEQYF TGCGCCAGCAGCTTTCGGGGACAGGGTGAATCGAATTCCCCAAGCTCCTACGAGCAGTACTTC
TRBD2 TRBJ2-1 - TRBV19 CASIGLAGGVSEQFF TGTGCCAGTATTGGCCTAGCGGGAGGTGTATCCGAGCAGTTCTTC
TRBD2 TRBJ2-3 - TRBV27 CASSFQREHDTQYF TGTGCCAGCAGTTTCCAGCGGGAGCACGATACGCAGTATTTT
TRBD2 TRBJ2-5 - TRBV5-6 CASSLSGREETQYF TGTGCCAGCAGCTTAAGCGGGAGAGAAGAGACCCAGTACTTC
- TRBJ1-6 - TRBV21-1 CASTLDGRALHF TGTGCCAGCACCCTGGACGGGAGGGCCCTCCACTTT
- TRBJ2-5 - TRBV10-2 CASKDWGHQETQYF TGCGCCAGCAAGGACTGGGGGCACCAAGAGACCCAGTACTTC
- TRBJ1-3 - TRBV5-1 CASSSDISGNTIYF TGCGCCAGCAGCTCCGACATCTCTGGAAACACCATATATTTT
- TRBJ1-1 - TRBV29-1 CSVEDPFTGKQLRNTEAFF TGCAGCGTTGAAGATCCGTTTACAGGGAAGCAACTTAGAAACACTGAAGCTTTCTTT
- TRBJ2-7 - TRBV11-1 CASRPRWGRVDEQYF TGTGCCAGCAGGCCTCGGTGGGGCCGCGTAGACGAGCAGTACTTC
TRBD2 TRBJ2-7 once TRBV6-5 CASSQSLAGSYEQYF TGTGCCAGCAGCCAGAGTCTAGCGGGAAGCTACGAGCAGTACTTC
TRBD2 TRBJ2-7 - TRBV7-2 CASSSRPGTSGSSYEQYF TGTGCCAGCAGCTCCAGACCTGGGACTAGCGGGAGCTCCTACGAGCAGTACTTC
- TRBJ1-2 - TRBV13 CASRRKSGLINYTF TGTGCCAGCAGGCGAAAGTCGGGACTTATAAACTACACCTTC
- TRBJ1-1 - TRBV5-1 CASSLESRGGRNTEAFF TGCGCCAGCAGCTTGGAATCAAGGGGGGGCAGGAACACTGAAGCTTTCTTT
TRBD2 TRBJ2-7 once TRBV14 CASSQDHRGRRYAYEQYF TGTGCCAGCAGCCAAGATCACCGCGGGAGGAGATATGCCTACGAGCAGTACTTC
- TRBJ1-1 - TRBV6-1 CASSLRVMNTEAFF TGTGCCAGCAGTCTCAGGGTCATGAACACTGAAGCTTTCTTT
TRBD1 TRBJ2-7 - TRBV7-8 CASSPAGTGTYEQYF TGTGCCAGCAGCCCAGCCGGGACAGGGACCTACGAGCAGTACTTC
TRBD1 TRBJ2-2 - TRBV18 CASSLSGTANTGELFF TGTGCCAGCTCACTTTCCGGGACAGCAAACACCGGGGAGCTGTTTTTT
- TRBJ2-4 - TRBV6-5 CASSYWQGAKNIQYF TGTGCCAGCAGTTACTGGCAGGGGGCCAAAAACATTCAGTACTTC
- TRBJ2-2 - TRBV9 CASSGRQEPNTGELFF TGTGCCAGCAGCGGTAGACAGGAACCAAACACCGGGGAGCTGTTTTTT
TRBD2 TRBJ2-3 - TRBV4-2 CASSQGGGGSLTDTQYF TGTGCCAGCAGCCAGGGCGGGGGGGGTTCCCTCACAGATACGCAGTATTTT
TRBD1 TRBJ1-1 - TRBV5-6 CASSLTQGAGTEAFF TGTGCCAGCAGCTTGACACAGGGGGCGGGCACTGAAGCTTTCTTT
- TRBJ1-5 - TRBV2 CASTGTWEDQPQHF TGTGCCAGCACAGGGACCTGGGAGGACCAGCCCCAGCATTTT
TRBD1 TRBJ1-1 - TRBV27 CASSSGTGVTEAFF TGTGCCAGCAGTTCCGGGACAGGGGTCACTGAAGCTTTCTTT
TRBD1 TRBJ2-5 - TRBV5-1 CASRPGQGGETQYF TGCGCCAGCAGACCAGGACAGGGGGGGGAGACCCAGTACTTC
- TRBJ2-7 - TRBV5-1 CASSLQGGVIYEQYF TGCGCCAGCAGCTTGCAAGGGGGTGTGATATACGAGCAGTACTTC
TRBD2 TRBJ2-7 - TRBV28 CASSSWTSGNYEQYF TGTGCCAGCAGTTCGTGGACTAGCGGGAACTACGAGCAGTACTTC
- TRBJ1-2 - TRBV5-6 CASSSRQDWYGYTF TGTGCCAGCAGCTCAAGACAGGATTGGTATGGCTACACCTTC
TRBD1 TRBJ2-5 - TRBV5-6 CASGRTGYVETQYF TGTGCCAGCGGAAGGACAGGGTACGTAGAGACCCAGTACTTC
- TRBJ2-5 - TRBV7-2 CASSLAGLTRETQYF TGTGCCAGCAGCTTGGCTGGACTTACTAGGGAGACCCAGTACTTC
- TRBJ2-7 - TRBV5-6 CASSFGQSTYEQYF TGTGCCAGCAGCTTTGGACAATCTACCTACGAGCAGTACTTC
- TRBJ1-2 - TRBV27 CASSRPTGSGYTF TGTGCCAGCAGTCGCCCCACAGGGTCCGGCTACACCTTC
- TRBJ1-3 - TRBV5-1 CATSPGAGNTIYF TGCGCCACCTCCCCGGGGGCTGGAAACACCATATATTTT
- TRBJ2-4 - TRBV7-8 CASSLGDIQYF TGTGCCAGCAGCTTGGGAGACATTCAGTACTTC